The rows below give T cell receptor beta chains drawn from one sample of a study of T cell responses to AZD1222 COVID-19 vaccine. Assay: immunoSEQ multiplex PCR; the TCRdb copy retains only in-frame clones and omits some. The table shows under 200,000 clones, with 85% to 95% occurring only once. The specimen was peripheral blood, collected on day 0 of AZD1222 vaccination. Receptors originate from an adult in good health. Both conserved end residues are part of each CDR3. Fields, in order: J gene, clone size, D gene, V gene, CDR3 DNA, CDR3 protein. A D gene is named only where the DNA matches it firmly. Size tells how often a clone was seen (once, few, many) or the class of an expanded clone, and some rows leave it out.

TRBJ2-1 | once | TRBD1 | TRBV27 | TGTGCCAGCAGTATCAGCGACAGGGGAGGAGATGAGCAGTTCTTC | CASSISDRGGDEQFF
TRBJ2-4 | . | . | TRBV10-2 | TGCGCCAGCAGTCGGGCAGGAGAAAACATTCAGTACTTC | CASSRAGENIQYF
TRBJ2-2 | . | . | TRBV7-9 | TGTGCCAGCAGCTTAGCTGCAGGAGACAACACCGGGGAGCTGTTTTTT | CASSLAAGDNTGELFF
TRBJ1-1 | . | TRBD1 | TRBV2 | TGTGCCAGCGTTACAGGGGTGGGCACTGAAGCTTTCTTT | CASVTGVGTEAFF
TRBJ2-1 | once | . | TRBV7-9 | TGTGCCAGCACCCCGCAGGGAAGCTCCTACAATGAGCAGTTCTTC | CASTPQGSSYNEQFF
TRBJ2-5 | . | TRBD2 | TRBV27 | TGTGCCAGTGGGGGACTAGCGGGCCAAGAGACCCAGTACTTC | CASGGLAGQETQYF
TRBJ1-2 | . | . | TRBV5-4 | TGTGCCAGCAGCTTGGAGGTCTATGGCTACACCTTC | CASSLEVYGYTF
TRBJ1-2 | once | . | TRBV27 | TGTGCCACGAGGGACATCCCGTATGGCTACACCTTC | CATRDIPYGYTF
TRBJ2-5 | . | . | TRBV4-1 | TGCGCCAGCAGCCAGGATGGAGCGGAGACCCAGTACTTC | CASSQDGAETQYF
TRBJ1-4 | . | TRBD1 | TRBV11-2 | TGTGCCAGCAGCTTAGATTGGACAGGGGCCCAAAAACTGTTTTTT | CASSLDWTGAQKLFF
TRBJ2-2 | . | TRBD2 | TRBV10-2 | TGCGCCAGCAGTGCTGCACTAGCGGGAGTCGATAGCGGGGAGCTGTTTTTT | CASSAALAGVDSGELFF
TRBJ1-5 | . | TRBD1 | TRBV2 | TGTGCCAGCAGTGACCGGACAGGGCGCAATCAGCCCCAGCATTTT | CASSDRTGRNQPQHF
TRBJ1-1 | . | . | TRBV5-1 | TGCGCCAGTCAAGATATGAACACTGAAGCTTTCTTT | CASQDMNTEAFF
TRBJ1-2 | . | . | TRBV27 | TGTGCCAGCAGCCAGGGACGGTCTATGACCTACACCTTC | CASSQGRSMTYTF
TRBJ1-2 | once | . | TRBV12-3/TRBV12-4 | TGTGCCAGCACTGTATCAGGTAGGGCTGGCTACACCTTC | CASTVSGRAGYTF
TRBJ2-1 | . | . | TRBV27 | TGTGCCAGCAGCCCTTCTCGAGGGGTACACAATGAGCAGTTCTTC | CASSPSRGVHNEQFF
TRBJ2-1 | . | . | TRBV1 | TGCACCAGCAGGGATAAGGGGGGGTTCTCCTACAATGAGCAGTTCTTC | CTSRDKGGFSYNEQFF
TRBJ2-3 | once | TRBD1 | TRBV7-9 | TGTGCCAGCAGCCCGGGACAGGGAATTTGGGATACGCAGTATTTT | CASSPGQGIWDTQYF
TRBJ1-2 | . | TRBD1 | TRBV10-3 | TGTGCCATCGGACGCCCTACAGGGGACTATGGCTACACCTTC | CAIGRPTGDYGYTF
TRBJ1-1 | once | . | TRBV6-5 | TGTGCCAGCAGGGCCCCGGGTGAAGCTTTCTTT | CASRAPGEAFF
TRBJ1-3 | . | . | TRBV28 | TGTGCCAGCAGTCCCCTGGGTAGCGGGGCTGGAAACACCATATATTTT | CASSPLGSGAGNTIYF
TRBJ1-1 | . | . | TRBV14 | TGTGCCAGCAGCCAGACAGGTAATGAAGCTTTCTTT | CASSQTGNEAFF
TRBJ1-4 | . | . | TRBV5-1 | TGCGCCAGCCGGGCGGCAGATTATAATGAAAAACTGTTTTTT | CASRAADYNEKLFF
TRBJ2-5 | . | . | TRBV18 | TGTGCCAGCTCACCCGATACAGGGCAAGGGACCCAGTACTTC | CASSPDTGQGTQYF
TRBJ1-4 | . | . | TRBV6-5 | TGTGCCAGCAGTTACTGGGCAGGGAAAGGTGAAAAACTGTTTTTT | CASSYWAGKGEKLFF
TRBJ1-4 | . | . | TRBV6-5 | TGTGCCAGCAGTTACACAGGGAGGGGGGAAAAACTGTTTTTT | CASSYTGRGEKLFF
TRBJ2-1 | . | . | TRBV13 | TGTGCCAGCAGCTACGCCCTCCAGGGGTATGGAAATGAGCAGTTCTTC | CASSYALQGYGNEQFF
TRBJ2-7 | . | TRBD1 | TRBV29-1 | TGCAGCGTTGGGAGACAGGGGGTCCACGAGCAGTACTTC | CSVGRQGVHEQYF